This TCR beta chain derives from a study of T-cell memory formation after mild COVID-19. Using constant-segment primers, 5'RACE produced TCR alpha and TCR beta cDNA libraries carrying sample barcodes and UMIs. TCRdb used MiXCR to reprocess the 5' RACE reads, holding one entry per CDR3 protein. The sample has about 440,000 distinct CDR3 sequences; 20% are singletons. This CDR3 is built from 16 residues. Germline V gene sequence: CDR1 SEHNR, CDR2 FQNEAQ (reference sequence). The germline V and J ends were trimmed by 5 bases and 8 bases, with 21 bases remaining between them. This clonotype originated in an adult woman who had mild COVID-19 (a few samples of this study predate the infection). Cell type and time point are not known. Sequenced input: PBMCs or a T cell subset sorted from them (not recorded which). The chain recombines TRBV7-9 with TRBJ1-4, with TRBD1 as a possible D gene (6 bases). The CDR3 loop reads CASSPQRTALGEKLFF. In DNA, the CDR3 is TGTGCCAGCAGCCCTCAAAGGACAGCCTTGGGCGAAAAACTGTTTTTT.